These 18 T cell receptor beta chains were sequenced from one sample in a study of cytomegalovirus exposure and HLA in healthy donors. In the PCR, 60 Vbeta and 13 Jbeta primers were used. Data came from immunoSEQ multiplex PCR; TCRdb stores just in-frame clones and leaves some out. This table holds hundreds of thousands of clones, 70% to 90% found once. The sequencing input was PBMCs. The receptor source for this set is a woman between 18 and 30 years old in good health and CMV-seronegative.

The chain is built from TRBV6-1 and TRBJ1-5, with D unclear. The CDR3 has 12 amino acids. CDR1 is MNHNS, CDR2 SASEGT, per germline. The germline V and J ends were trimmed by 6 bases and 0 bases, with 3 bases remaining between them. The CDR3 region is CASRYSNQPQHF. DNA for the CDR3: TGTGCCAGCAGATATAGCAATCAGCCCCAGCATTTT.

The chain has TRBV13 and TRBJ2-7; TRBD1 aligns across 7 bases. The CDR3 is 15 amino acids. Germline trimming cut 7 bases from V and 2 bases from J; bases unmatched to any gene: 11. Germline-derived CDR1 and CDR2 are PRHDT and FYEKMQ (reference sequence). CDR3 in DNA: TGTGCCAGCACCTCCGGGACAGCTTTTCCCTACGAGCAGTACTTC. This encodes CASTSGTAFPYEQYF.

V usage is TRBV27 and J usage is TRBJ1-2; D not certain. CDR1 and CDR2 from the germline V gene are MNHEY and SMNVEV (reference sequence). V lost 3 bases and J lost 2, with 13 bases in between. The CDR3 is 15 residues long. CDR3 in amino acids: CASSFTEGANYGYTF. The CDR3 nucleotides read TGTGCCAGCAGTTTCACGGAGGGAGCCAACTATGGCTACACCTTC.

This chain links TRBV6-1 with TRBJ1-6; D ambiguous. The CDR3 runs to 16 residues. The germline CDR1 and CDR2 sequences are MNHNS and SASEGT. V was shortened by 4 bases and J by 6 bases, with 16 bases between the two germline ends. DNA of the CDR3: TGTGCCAGCAGTGGCACGGGGAGGGTACCTAATTCACCCCTCCACTTT. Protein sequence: CASSGTGRVPNSPLHF.

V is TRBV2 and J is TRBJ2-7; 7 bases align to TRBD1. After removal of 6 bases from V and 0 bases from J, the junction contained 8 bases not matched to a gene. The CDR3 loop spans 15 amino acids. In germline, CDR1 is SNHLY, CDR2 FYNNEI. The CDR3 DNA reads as TGTGCCAGCAGAGAGGGGGCGTCCCTCTCCTACGAGCAGTACTTC. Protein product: CASREGASLSYEQYF.

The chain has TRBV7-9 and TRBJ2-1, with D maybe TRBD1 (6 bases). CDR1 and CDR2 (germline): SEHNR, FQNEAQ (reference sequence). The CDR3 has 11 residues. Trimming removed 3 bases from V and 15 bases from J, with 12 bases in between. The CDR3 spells CASSLGDIWFF. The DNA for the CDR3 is TGTGCCAGCAGCTTGGGGGACATCTGGTTCTTC. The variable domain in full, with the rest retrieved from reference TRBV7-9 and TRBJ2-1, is DTGVSQNPRHKITKRGQNVTFRCDPISEHNRLYWYRQTLGQGPEFLTYFQNEAQLEKSRLLSDRFSAERPKGSFSTLEIQRTEQGDSAMYLCASSLGDIWFFGPGTRLTVL.

CDR3 in DNA: TGCGCCAGCAGCACACAACAGGGACAAAGCTACACCTTC. Translation gives CASSTQQGQSYTF. This chain connects TRBV5-1 to TRBJ1-2; possible D gene TRBD1, 6 bases. The CDR3 loop spans 13 amino acids. Per the germline V gene, CDR1 is SGHRS and CDR2 is YFSETQ. V gave up 4 bases and J gave up 9 bases, with 16 bases separating them.

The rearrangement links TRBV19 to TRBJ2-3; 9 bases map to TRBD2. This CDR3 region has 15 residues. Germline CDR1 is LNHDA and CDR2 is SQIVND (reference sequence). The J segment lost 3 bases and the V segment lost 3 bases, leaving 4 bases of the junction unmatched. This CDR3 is CASSITLAGTDTQYF. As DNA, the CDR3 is TGTGCCAGTAGTATTACGCTAGCGGGAACAGATACGCAGTATTTT.

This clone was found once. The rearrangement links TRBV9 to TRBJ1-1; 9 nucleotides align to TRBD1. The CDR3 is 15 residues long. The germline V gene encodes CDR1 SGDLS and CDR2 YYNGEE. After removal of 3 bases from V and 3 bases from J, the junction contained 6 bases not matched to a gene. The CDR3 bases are TGTGCCAGCAGCGGGCGACAGGGGGGGGACACTGAAGCTTTCTTT. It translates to CASSGRQGGDTEAFF.

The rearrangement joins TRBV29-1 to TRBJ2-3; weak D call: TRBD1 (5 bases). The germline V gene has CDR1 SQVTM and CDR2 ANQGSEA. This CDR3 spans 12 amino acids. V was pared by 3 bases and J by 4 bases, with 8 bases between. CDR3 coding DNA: TGCAGCGTTGAGACAGCTCCAGATACGCAGTATTTT. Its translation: CSVETAPDTQYF.

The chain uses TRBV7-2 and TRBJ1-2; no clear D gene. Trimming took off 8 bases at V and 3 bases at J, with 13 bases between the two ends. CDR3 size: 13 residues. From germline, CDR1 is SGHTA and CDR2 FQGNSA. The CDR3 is CASAPHQDYGYTF. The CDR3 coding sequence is TGTGCCAGCGCCCCGCACCAGGACTATGGCTACACCTTC.

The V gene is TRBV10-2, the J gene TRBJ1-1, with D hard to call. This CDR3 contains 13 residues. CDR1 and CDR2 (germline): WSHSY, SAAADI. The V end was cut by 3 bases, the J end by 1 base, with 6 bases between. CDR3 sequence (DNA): TGCGCCAGCAGTGATGGCAGGAACACTGAAGCTTTCTTT. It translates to CASSDGRNTEAFF.

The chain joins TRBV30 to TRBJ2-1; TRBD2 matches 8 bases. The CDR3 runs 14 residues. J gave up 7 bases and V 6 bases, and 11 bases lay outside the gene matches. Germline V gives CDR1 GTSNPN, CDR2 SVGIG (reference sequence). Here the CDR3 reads CACPGRGGGNEQFF. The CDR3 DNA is TGTGCCTGCCCAGGACGGGGGGGTGGAAATGAGCAGTTCTTC.

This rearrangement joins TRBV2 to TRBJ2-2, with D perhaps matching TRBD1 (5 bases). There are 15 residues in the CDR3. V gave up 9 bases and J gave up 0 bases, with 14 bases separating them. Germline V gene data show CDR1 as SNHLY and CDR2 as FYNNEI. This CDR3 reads CASIQDPPNTGELFF. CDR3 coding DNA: TGTGCCAGTATACAGGACCCACCGAACACCGGGGAGCTGTTTTTT.

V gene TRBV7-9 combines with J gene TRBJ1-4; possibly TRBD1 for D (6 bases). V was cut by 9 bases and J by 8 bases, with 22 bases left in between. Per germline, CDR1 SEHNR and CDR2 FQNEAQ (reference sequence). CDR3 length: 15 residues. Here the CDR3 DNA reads TGTGCCAGTACAAAGGGGGGGGCAGGGCAGGAAAAACTGTTTTTT. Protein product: CASTKGGAGQEKLFF.

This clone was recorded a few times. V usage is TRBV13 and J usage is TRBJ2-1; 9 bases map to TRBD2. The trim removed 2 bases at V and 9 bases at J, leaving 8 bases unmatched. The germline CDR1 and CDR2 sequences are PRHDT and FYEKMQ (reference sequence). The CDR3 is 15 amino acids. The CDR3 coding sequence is TGTGCCAGCAGCTTAACGGGTAGCGGGGGAGGTGAGCAGTTCTTC. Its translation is CASSLTGSGGGEQFF.

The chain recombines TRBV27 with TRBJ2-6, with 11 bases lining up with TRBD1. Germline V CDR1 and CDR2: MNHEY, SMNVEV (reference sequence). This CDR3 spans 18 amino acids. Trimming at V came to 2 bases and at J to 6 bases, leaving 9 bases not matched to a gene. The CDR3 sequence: CASSLAGQGVQEANVLTF. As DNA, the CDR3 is TGTGCCAGCAGTTTAGCGGGACAGGGGGTGCAGGAGGCCAACGTCCTGACTTTC.

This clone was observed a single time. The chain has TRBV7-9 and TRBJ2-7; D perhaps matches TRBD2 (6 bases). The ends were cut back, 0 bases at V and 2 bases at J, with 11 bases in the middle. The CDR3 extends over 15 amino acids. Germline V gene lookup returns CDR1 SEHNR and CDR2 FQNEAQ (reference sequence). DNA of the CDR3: TGTGCCAGCAGCTTAGCGCGGGACGGCCCCTACGAGCAGTACTTC. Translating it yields CASSLARDGPYEQYF.